This TCR beta chain was recorded in a study of graft-versus-host responses after intestinal transplantation. At the level of the study: Multivisceral, liver-intestinal, or isolated intestinal grafts went to recipients. All recipients were given anti-thymocyte globulin induction, and tacrolimus and steroids were then administered for around three years. Whole-study results and caveats: GvH clones were identified in recipient marrow, with some first appearing in ileum or blood.

The table came from immunoSEQ multiplex PCR; TCRdb's copy has only in-frame clones and leaves some out. This table holds roughly 28,000 clones, 70% to 90% found once. Remarks on this clone: Antigen specificity is unknown.

Trimming cost V 1 base and J 0 bases, with 12 bases left between them. In germline, CDR1 is MNHNS, CDR2 SASEGT. This CDR3 comprises 16 residues. The J gene is TRBJ1-1, the V gene TRBV6-1; no clear D gene. The source is a human patient who received an intestinal transplant, so some T cells may come from the graft donor. This sample comprised PBMCs, obtained around 480 days after intestinal transplantation. The CDR3 spells CASSEVRLAVNTEAFF. The CDR3 nucleotides read TGTGCCAGCAGTGAAGTACGGCTAGCGGTGAACACTGAAGCTTTCTTT.